A selection of T cell receptor beta chains follows, all from one sample in a study of response to subunit inactivated influenza vaccine. TCRdb re-analysed the RT-PCR reads in MiXCR, keeping a single row per CDR3 protein. The sample consists of hundreds of thousands of distinct CDR3 sequences, roughly 25% of them appearing once. The sample consisted of CD4+ T cells sorted from PBMCs, taken less than 6 days after vaccination. Receptor source: a man aged 45-65 years who received an inactivated influenza vaccine. The CDR3 runs from the conserved cysteine through the conserved F or W.

V: TRBV20-1; CDR3: CSADLREVEATEAFF
V: TRBV4-2; CDR3: CASSQDGGHNQPQHF
V: TRBV15; CDR3: CATSRVGGRGPYEQYF
V: TRBV5-1; CDR3: CASSSGPGQGYEQYF
V: TRBV7-9; CDR3: CASSLTGGADEAFF
V: TRBV2; CDR3: CASDRDRLYGYTF
V: TRBV15; CDR3: CATSGAWDQPQHF
V: TRBV6-2/TRBV6-3; CDR3: CARRTGPASSGNTIYF
V: TRBV27; CDR3: CASSFRASYNEQFF
V: TRBV9; CDR3: CASTSGQGPLEQYF
V: TRBV7-2; CDR3: CASRNDWGQEYF
V: TRBV7-2; CDR3: CASSLEGTSSYNEQFF
V: TRBV2; CDR3: CADLGSAGGGPRYEQYF
V: TRBV20-1; CDR3: CSARVGLTGREETQYF
V: TRBV19; CDR3: CASSWRDREETQYF
V: TRBV6-2/TRBV6-3; CDR3: CASRLPGLAGVNEQFF
V: TRBV3-1; CDR3: CASSQDAPPTQFF
V: TRBV5-1; CDR3: CASSALTSFSNTGELFF
V: TRBV5-1; CDR3: CASSSTGENTEAFF
V: TRBV7-2; CDR3: CASSLVAGGNEQFF
V: TRBV10-3; CDR3: CAPRGGGTEAFF
V: TRBV4-2; CDR3: CASTNNRDKLFF
V: TRBV5-1; CDR3: CASSVQGNTGELFF
V: TRBV28; CDR3: CASSFKGTYGYTF
V: TRBV29-1; CDR3: CSVEGRKAFF
V: TRBV20-1; CDR3: CSAKTGTETQYF
V: TRBV7-2; CDR3: CASSLGNFRPLHF
V: TRBV20-1; CDR3: CSAEVPAGAQPQHF
V: TRBV7-8; CDR3: CASSTDRDPSYEQYF
V: TRBV6-1; CDR3: CASRATVHSNQPQHF
V: TRBV4-3; CDR3: CASSPRTSGIYGNEQFF
V: TRBV2; CDR3: CASKGLAIRIYNEQFF
V: TRBV29-1; CDR3: CSVDGQNTEAFF
V: TRBV5-1; CDR3: CASSVFAVGNYEQYF
V: TRBV20-1; CDR3: CSAIVPSGRSQETQYF
V: TRBV6-5; CDR3: CASSSGTVSDTQYF
V: TRBV19; CDR3: CASSISRGERFF
V: TRBV3-1; CDR3: CASSQGLAGASGANVLTF
V: TRBV10-3; CDR3: CAIRAQGASDTQYF
V: TRBV6-5; CDR3: CASSYSARSHEQYF
V: TRBV5-6; CDR3: CASSLLRATYNEQFF
V: TRBV12-3/TRBV12-4; CDR3: CASSLILPNTEAFF
V: TRBV7-9; CDR3: CASSTLGSSYNEQFF
V: TRBV20-1; CDR3: CSARGRPPLEEKLFF
V: TRBV29-1; CDR3: CSVDRDGNYGYTF
V: TRBV3-1; CDR3: CASSPGTDYNEQFF
V: TRBV9; CDR3: CASSVRWTGEAFF
V: TRBV12-3/TRBV12-4; CDR3: CASSSGTAKGAFF
V: TRBV12-3/TRBV12-4; CDR3: CASTAGYGYTF
V: TRBV5-1; CDR3: CASSFTGVDTGELFF
V: TRBV30; CDR3: CAWNQGLLAGEQFF